The 23 T cell receptor beta chains below come from one sample, sequenced in a study of technical replicates of blood from a handful of donors. Profiled with immunoSEQ multiplex PCR; TCRdb holds only in-frame clones, not every one. Of about 62,000 clones listed, over 75% are singletons. The sequenced sample was PBMCs. The receptors originated from a human donor in good health. Some clones in this sample may be carry-over from other donors' samples.

This chain joins TRBV30 and TRBJ1-4, with TRBD1 matching 8 bases. This CDR3 spans 13 amino acids. CDR1 is GTSNPN and CDR2 is SVGIG in the germline V gene (reference sequence). Trimming at V came to 6 bases and at J to 8 bases, leaving 8 bases not matched to a gene. CDR3 DNA: TGTGCCTGTCCCCGGACAGGGAACGAAAAACTGTTTTTT. Translation: CACPRTGNEKLFF.

V gene TRBV7-2 combines with J gene TRBJ1-5; 7 bases line up with TRBD1. After removal of 3 bases from V and 2 bases from J, the junction contained 4 bases not matched to a gene. The CDR3 has 15 residues. The germline gives CDR1 SGHTA, CDR2 FQGNSA. The CDR3 DNA reads TGTGCCAGCAGCTTCGAAACAGGGGGCAATCAGCCCCAGCATTTT. Translating it yields CASSFETGGNQPQHF.

The J gene is TRBJ2-2, the V gene TRBV9; 8 nucleotides line up with TRBD2. The CDR3 is 17 residues long. Per the germline V gene, CDR1 is SGDLS and CDR2 is YYNGEE. The V and J ends lost 2 bases and 1 base, in that order; junction bases with no gene match: 7. CDR3 nucleotides: TGTGCCAGCAGCGTCACCAGCGGGAGCATGAACACCGGGGAGCTGTTTTTT. This codes for CASSVTSGSMNTGELFF.

This rearrangement joins TRBV4-1 to TRBJ2-7, with 11 bases lining up with TRBD2. Germline CDR1 reads MGHRA; CDR2 reads YSYEKL. Losses at the gene ends were 3 bases for V and 3 bases for J; bases not matched to a gene: 4. The CDR3 extends over 15 amino acids. The CDR3 sequence is CASSQLGTSGYEQYF. The CDR3 region has the DNA TGCGCCAGCAGCCAGTTAGGGACTAGCGGCTACGAGCAGTACTTC.

For this clone: Other nucleotide sequences in the sample specify the same CDR3. The V and J genes are TRBV6-5 and TRBJ2-7; TRBD2 aligns across 13 bases. The CDR3 has 15 residues. The germline V gene encodes CDR1 MNHEY and CDR2 SVGAGI. The J segment lost 3 bases and the V segment lost 6 bases, leaving 5 bases of the junction unmatched. In DNA form, the CDR3 reads TGTGCCAGCAGCCCGGGACTAGCGGGATTCTACGAGCAGTACTTC. Protein: CASSPGLAGFYEQYF.

In this sample, this clone turned up a few times. The chain couples TRBV9 to TRBJ1-1, with 7 bases lining up with TRBD1. Germline-derived CDR1 and CDR2 are SGDLS and YYNGEE. After removal of 4 bases from V and 4 bases from J, the junction contained 7 bases not matched to a gene. The CDR3 covers 14 residues. CDR3 in amino acids: CASSSRQGGTEAFF. Written as DNA, the CDR3 is TGTGCCAGCAGCTCACGACAGGGCGGCACTGAAGCTTTCTTT.

CDR3 protein: CASAQGVSSPLHF. The CDR3 coding sequence is TGTGCCAGTGCACAGGGAGTAAGCTCACCCCTCCACTTT. The chain is built from TRBV19 and TRBJ1-6, with D possibly TRBD1 on 6 matching bases. Germline CDR1 and CDR2: LNHDA and SQIVND (reference sequence). The length of the CDR3 is 13 residues. The ends were cut back, 8 bases at V and 10 bases at J, with 15 bases in the middle. The variable domain in full, with the rest retrieved from reference TRBV19 and TRBJ1-6, is DGGITQSPKYLFRKEGQNVTLSCEQNLNHDAMYWYRQDPGQGLRLIYYSQIVNDFQKGDIAEGYSVSREKKESFPLTVTSAQKNPTAFYLCASAQGVSSPLHFGNGTRLTVT.

The V gene is TRBV5-1, the J gene TRBJ1-3; 7 bases line up with TRBD1. The germline V gene has CDR1 SGHRS and CDR2 YFSETQ. CDR3 length: 15 amino acids. V lost 1 base to trimming and J lost 2 bases; unmatched junction nucleotides: 3. Here the CDR3 reads CASSLWTGPGNTIYF. DNA for the CDR3: TGCGCCAGCAGCTTGTGGACAGGACCTGGAAACACCATATATTTT.

V usage is TRBV4-1 and J usage is TRBJ1-5, with TRBD1 identical over 8 bases. Germline V gives CDR1 MGHRA, CDR2 YSYEKL. There are 17 residues in the CDR3. V was pared by 4 bases and J by 4 bases, with 12 bases of the junction left unmatched. The CDR3 here is CASSPVDRDFRNQPQHF. CDR3 DNA sequence: TGCGCCAGCAGCCCGGTGGACAGGGACTTTCGAAATCAGCCCCAGCATTTT.

This sequence joins TRBV4-2 and TRBJ2-2, with D possibly matching TRBD2 (6 bases). CDR3 length: 16 amino acids. The V and J ends lost 4 bases and 4 bases respectively, with 16 bases between them. Germline CDR1 reads LGHNA; CDR2 reads YNFKEQ. The CDR3 coding sequence is TGTGCCAGCAGCCTCGCGCGACTAGGTCTCACCGGGGAGCTGTTTTTT. It encodes CASSLARLGLTGELFF.

The chain joins TRBV11-3 to TRBJ2-7; 8 bases match TRBD1. J was trimmed by 7 bases and V by 2 bases; bases with no gene match: 4. Germline V CDR1 and CDR2: SGHNT, YENEEA. There are 13 residues in the CDR3. This CDR3 reads CASSLRTGWEQYF. The CDR3 bases are TGTGCCAGCAGCTTACGGACAGGGTGGGAGCAGTACTTC.

V usage is TRBV4-2 and J usage is TRBJ2-1, with 8 bases lining up with TRBD1. V lost 0 bases to trimming and J lost 8 bases; unmatched junction nucleotides: 9. Germline CDR1 reads LGHNA; CDR2 reads YNFKEQ. The CDR3 has 16 residues. The CDR3 protein is CASSQDLVGQVDEQFF. The CDR3 DNA follows: TGTGCCAGCAGCCAAGATTTGGTGGGACAGGTAGATGAGCAGTTCTTC.

The V call is TRBV4-1, the J call TRBJ1-5, with TRBD1 matching 8 bases. CDR1 MGHRA and CDR2 YSYEKL come from the germline V gene. V lost 3 bases and J lost 6; bases outside the gene matches: 7. This CDR3 has 15 residues. For the CDR3, the DNA is TGCGCCAGCAGCCACCCAGGACAGGGACGTCAGCCCCAGCATTTT. It is translated as CASSHPGQGRQPQHF.

The V and J genes are TRBV5-1 and TRBJ1-2; 9 positions agree with TRBD1. Germline CDR1 is SGHRS and CDR2 is YFSETQ. The ends lost 5 bases at V and 4 bases at J; junction bases unmatched: 9. The CDR3 sequence is 15 residues long. For the CDR3, the DNA is TGCGCCAGCAGGATGGGGACAGGGAGTGGCTATGGCTACACCTTC. This encodes CASRMGTGSGYGYTF.

The V call is TRBV6-5, the J call TRBJ1-1; D perhaps matches TRBD1 (6 bases). From germline, CDR1 is MNHEY and CDR2 SVGAGI. The CDR3 sequence is 14 residues long. Between the trimmed V and J ends, which lost 0 bases and 5 bases, there was a span of 10 bases. For the CDR3, the DNA is TGTGCCAGCAGTTACTCGCGCACAGGGACTGAAGCTTTCTTT. This sequence encodes CASSYSRTGTEAFF.

The chain links TRBV7-2 to TRBJ2-5; 7 bases are shared with TRBD2. The CDR3 is made up of 14 amino acids. Germline V gene sequence: CDR1 SGHTA, CDR2 FQGNSA. The V segment lost 3 bases and the J segment 2 bases; nucleotides outside the gene matches: 3. The CDR3 spells CASSFGTMQETQYF. The CDR3 DNA reads TGTGCCAGCAGCTTCGGGACTATGCAAGAGACCCAGTACTTC.

Comments on this clone: Other nucleotide sequences in the sample specify the same CDR3. This chain joins TRBV5-6 and TRBJ2-2, with D uncertain. The CDR3 runs 14 residues. Trimming stripped 4 bases from V and 1 base from J, with 8 bases between. Per germline, CDR1 SGHDT and CDR2 YYEEEE. The CDR3 spells CASSLRLNTGELFF. The CDR3 DNA follows: TGTGCCAGCAGCCTGCGGTTGAACACCGGGGAGCTGTTTTTT.

In DNA form, the CDR3 reads TGTGCCAGCAGCAATTCGGGACTAGCGGGAGTTCTTCACGAGCAGTACTTC. Its translation: CASSNSGLAGVLHEQYF. The chain recombines TRBV21-1 with TRBJ2-7; TRBD2, the D gene given by the table, was not confirmed from the DNA. TRBV21-1 is a known pseudogene. CDR3 size: 17 residues.

The chain is built from TRBV7-3 and TRBJ2-5; 9 bases are shared with TRBD2. V trimming: 0 bases; J trimming: 5 bases; junction bases outside the gene matches: 7. The CDR3 has 16 residues. Germline V gene lookup returns CDR1 SGHTA and CDR2 FQGTGA. CDR3 sequence reads: CASSLTSSGGWETQYF. DNA for the CDR3: TGTGCCAGCAGCTTAACGTCGAGCGGGGGGTGGGAGACCCAGTACTTC.

By proportion, this clone is medium-sized (0.01 to 0.1%). The chain carries TRBV9 and TRBJ2-7; 11 nucleotides match TRBD2. V lost 2 bases, J lost 3 bases, and 1 base stayed unmatched. This CDR3 region has 14 residues. The germline CDR1 and CDR2 sequences are SGDLS and YYNGEE. The CDR3 nucleotides read TGTGCCAGCAGCGTTAGCGGGGGGGGCTACGAGCAGTACTTC. Protein: CASSVSGGGYEQYF.

The rearrangement uses TRBV11-2 and TRBJ2-3; tentative D call: TRBD2 (6 bases). This CDR3 has 15 amino acids. V was pared by 5 bases and J by 5 bases, with 17 bases between. CDR1 is SGHAT, CDR2 FQNNGV, per germline. CDR3 protein: CASSKDLARLDTQYF. In DNA, the CDR3 is TGTGCCAGCAGCAAAGACCTAGCGAGATTAGATACGCAGTATTTT.

The genes are TRBV7-9 and TRBJ2-5, with TRBD2 matching 11 bases. The CDR3 runs to 16 residues. The junction had 9 bases not matched to a gene; V was cut back by 3 bases and J by 6 bases. Germline-derived CDR1 and CDR2 are SEHNR and FQNEAQ (reference sequence). The CDR3 spells CASSFALAGGAKTQYF. CDR3 DNA: TGTGCCAGCAGCTTTGCATTAGCGGGAGGGGCGAAGACCCAGTACTTC.

This chain links TRBV27 with TRBJ1-2, with D unresolved. The length of the CDR3 is 13 residues. V gave up 5 bases and J gave up 0 bases, with 7 bases separating them. Germline assignment: CDR1 MNHEY and CDR2 SMNVEV (reference sequence). The CDR3 sequence is CASSDSANYGYTF. In DNA form, the CDR3 reads TGTGCCAGCAGTGACTCGGCTAACTATGGCTACACCTTC.